A selection of T cell receptor beta chains follows, all from one sample in a study of blood T cell repertoires in COVID-19. Produced via immunoSEQ multiplex PCR; TCRdb's table is partial and in-frame only. The repertoire holds about 75,000 clones, more than 65% seen once, with approximately 5% in the top ten. Sample: peripheral blood. These receptors were taken from a woman of 80 years or more with active or convalescent COVID-19. Each CDR3 is given with its conserved first and last residue. The order of the fields is CDR3 length, V gene, clone size, D gene, J gene, CDR3 protein, CDR3 DNA. The D gene is left open where the match is weak. Some rows mark clone size as missing; the rest say once, few, many or name a class of expanded clone.

19	TRBV21-1	NA	NA	TRBJ2-1	CASSRLVPRLVNSYNEQFF	TGTGCCAGCAGCCGATTAGTTCCCCGACTCGTGAACTCCTACAATGAGCAGTTCTTC
15	TRBV19	NA	TRBD1	TRBJ1-2	CASSITWTGNYGYTF	TGTGCCAGTAGTATTACCTGGACAGGTAACTATGGCTACACCTTC
15	TRBV7-7	few	TRBD1	TRBJ2-5	CASSKDRGLQETQYF	TGTGCCAGCAGTAAGGACAGGGGACTACAAGAGACCCAGTACTTC
16	TRBV6-2/TRBV6-3	NA	TRBD2	TRBJ2-7	CASSLILAGGLLEQYF	TGTGCCAGCAGTCTCATCCTAGCGGGAGGTCTCCTCGAGCAGTACTTC
11	TRBV27	NA	NA	TRBJ2-7	CASSLLYEQYF	TGTGCCAGCAGTCTACTCTACGAGCAGTACTTC
15	TRBV7-9	NA	NA	TRBJ2-1	CASSLVLATDNEQFF	TGTGCCAGCAGCTTAGTGCTAGCGACCGACAATGAGCAGTTCTTC
15	TRBV2	NA	NA	TRBJ2-7	CASSELRTTYYEQYF	TGTGCCAGCAGTGAATTAAGGACTACCTACTACGAGCAGTACTTC
15	TRBV7-9	NA	TRBD1	TRBJ1-5	CASSWSWDRYQPQHF	TGTGCCAGCAGCTGGTCTTGGGACAGGTATCAGCCCCAGCATTTT
17	TRBV5-1	NA	TRBD1	TRBJ2-6	CASSPDRGLTGANVLTF	TGCGCCAGCAGCCCGGACAGGGGGCTCACTGGGGCCAACGTCCTGACTTTC
18	TRBV3-1/TRBV3-2	NA	NA	TRBJ2-1	CASSRRNRGRASYNEQFF	TGTGCCAGCAGCCGACGTAATAGGGGCAGGGCCTCCTACAATGAGCAGTTCTTC
9	TRBV20-1	NA	NA	TRBJ2-1	CAPRNEQFF	TGCGCGCCGCGCAATGAGCAGTTCTTC
17	TRBV21-1	few	NA	TRBJ1-6	CASSTLALVSGNSPLHF	TGTGCCAGCAGCACCCTAGCATTGGTATCGGGGAATTCACCCCTCCACTTT
16	TRBV9	few	TRBD1	TRBJ1-2	CASSVNRDRANYGYTF	TGTGCCAGCAGCGTCAACCGGGACAGAGCTAACTATGGCTACACCTTC
12	TRBV7-3	NA	NA	TRBJ2-2	CASSLPLGELFF	TGTGCCAGCAGCCTCCCGTTGGGGGAGCTGTTTTTT
17	TRBV7-8	NA	TRBD2	TRBJ2-7	CASSLAIGLAGTYEQYF	TGTGCCAGCAGCTTAGCGATTGGTCTAGCGGGGACCTACGAGCAGTACTTC
17	TRBV27	NA	TRBD1	TRBJ1-6	CASSYSRGSTYNSPLHF	TGTGCCAGCAGTTACTCCAGGGGGTCGACCTATAATTCACCCCTCCACTTT
15	TRBV15	NA	NA	TRBJ2-7	CATSGFSGRRYEQYF	TGTGCCACCTCGGGGTTCTCAGGTCGCCGCTACGAGCAGTACTTC
18	TRBV10-3	NA	TRBD1	TRBJ2-7	CAISEQALGQGRNYEQYF	TGTGCCATCAGTGAACAAGCTTTAGGACAGGGGCGCAACTACGAGCAGTACTTC